This passage covers 2 T cell receptor beta chains from one sample sequenced in a study of blood T cell repertoires in COVID-19. Only in-frame clones appear in the TCRdb table, and some are missing; sequencing was by immunoSEQ multiplex PCR. The data contain 150,000 or so clones, more than 90% of them singletons. Input material: peripheral blood. Receptors originate from a man in his fifties or sixties with active or convalescent COVID-19.

The CDR3 sequence is CASSYSAGGYREQFF. CDR3 DNA: TGTGCCAGCAGTTACTCGGCGGGAGGTTATAGGGAGCAGTTCTTC. The V and J genes are TRBV6-5 and TRBJ2-1; 8 bases agree with TRBD2. The CDR3 sequence is 15 residues long. Per germline, CDR1 MNHEY and CDR2 SVGAGI. The J segment lost 10 bases and the V segment lost 0 bases, leaving 8 bases of the junction unmatched.

The chain has TRBV27 and TRBJ1-4; tentatively, D is TRBD1 (5 bases). Germline CDR1 is MNHEY and CDR2 is SMNVEV (reference sequence). The CDR3 is 14 amino acids. With 4 bases removed from V and 4 bases from J, the gap between germline ends came to 10 bases. CDR3 sequence: CASSSGHYNEKLFF. CDR3 in DNA: TGTGCCAGCAGTTCAGGGCACTATAATGAAAAACTGTTTTTT.